This T cell receptor (beta chain) appears in the sequencing data of a study of T cells in Graves' hyperthyroidism and ophthalmopathy. Study findings and constraints: Most expanded thyroid clonotypes above 0.001 also appeared in blood. A model of 13 V-J pairs discriminated ophthalmopathy from stable hyperthyroidism. The model's output predicted ophthalmopathy at a median of approximately 6.5 months prior to onset.

Germline V lookup: CDR1 SGHNT, CDR2 YENEEA. V was trimmed by 5 bases and J by 3 bases, leaving 23 bases between them. The CDR3 extends over 17 amino acids. The TCR beta CDR3 regions underwent amplification using RNA transcripts as the source. When the TCR CDR3 underwent first-round RT-PCR, the HTBI primer set was used. TCRdb analysed the multiplex PCR reads with MiXCR anew, one entry per CDR3 protein. The sample contains roughly 500,000 distinct CDR3 sequences, 46% of which appear only once. Uncontrolled infection, other autoimmune disease, pregnancy or lactation led to exclusion. Concerning this clonotype itself: Its antigen remains unidentified.

Sequencing used peripheral blood or thyroid tissue (not recorded which). This chain connects TRBV11-3 to TRBJ2-7; tentatively, D is TRBD1 or TRBD2 (5 bases each). This sequence originates from an adult woman with Graves' disease, either hyperthyroidism or ophthalmopathy (not recorded which). The CDR3 DNA reads TGTGCCAGCAGCCGCCGTTGGGACCGCCAAATCGACTACGAGCAGTACTTC. Encoded protein: CASSRRWDRQIDYEQYF.